This T cell receptor (beta chain) was documented in a study of control samples from healthy donors and cancer patients. Sequenced by immunoSEQ multiplex PCR; TCRdb stores in-frame clones only, minus some. The table lists some 140,000 clones, roughly 92% of them singletons. Trimming removed 1 base from V and 6 bases from J, with 13 bases in between. Germline V gene sequence: CDR1 SGHRS, CDR2 YFSETQ. The CDR3 contains 14 residues. V and J are TRBV5-1 and TRBJ1-1; D is perhaps TRBD1 (6 bases). The sequence derives from a young man in good health. The source material was blood. CDR3 amino acids: CASSLWQGSAEAFF. Written as DNA, the CDR3 is TGCGCCAGCAGCTTGTGGCAGGGGTCGGCTGAAGCTTTCTTT.